A single sample gave rise to the 10 T cell receptor beta chains below, sequenced in a study of blood T cell repertoires in COVID-19. Assay used: immunoSEQ multiplex PCR; TCRdb lists only in-frame clones, some missing. The table has 120,000 to 150,000 clones, about 92% seen once. The source material was peripheral blood. The receptors were gathered from a human donor in a cohort sampled during active COVID-19.

This clone was seen only once. The rearrangement uses TRBV7-9 and TRBJ1-2, with 8 positions matching TRBD1. This CDR3 contains 16 residues. Per the germline V gene, CDR1 is SEHNR and CDR2 is FQNEAQ (reference sequence). Trimming cost V 1 base and J 4 bases; bases outside gene matches: 8. CDR3 residues: CASSLVQGAYGYGYTF. CDR3 DNA sequence: TGTGCCAGCAGCTTAGTTCAGGGGGCATACGGCTATGGCTACACCTTC.

The rearrangement uses TRBV2 and TRBJ1-4; D is uncertain. V gave up 6 bases and J gave up 8 bases, with 7 bases separating them. The CDR3 extends over 11 amino acids. Looked up from germline, CDR1 is SNHLY and CDR2 is FYNNEI. The DNA for the CDR3 is TGTGCCAGCAGCACTTTCGAAAAACTGTTTTTT. It translates to CASSTFEKLFF.

The V call is TRBV25-1, the J call TRBJ2-1, with D possibly TRBD2 on 5 matching bases. The CDR3 is made up of 10 amino acids. Germline CDR1 reads MGHDK; CDR2 reads SYGVNS. V was trimmed by 6 bases and J by 10 bases, leaving 7 bases between them. For the CDR3, the DNA is TGTGCCAGCAGGGGCGGGGAGCAGTTCTTC. This translates into CASRGGEQFF.

This rearrangement joins TRBV4-3 to TRBJ1-1; D may be TRBD1 (5 bases). Deletions cut 0 bases from V and 5 bases from J, with 16 bases between. Germline CDR1 LGHNA, CDR2 YSLEER. The CDR3 has 16 amino acids. The CDR3, as DNA: TGCGCCAGCAGCCAAGATACGGGAGGGACGTTTACTGAAGCTTTCTTT. Its translation: CASSQDTGGTFTEAFF.

This chain uses TRBV6-5 with TRBJ1-1; D is unclear. Germline assignment: CDR1 MNHEY and CDR2 SVGAGI. This CDR3 spans 13 amino acids. V lost 6 bases and J 0 bases, leaving 8 bases between the germline ends. CDR3 residues: CASSPLMNTEAFF. CDR3 nucleotide sequence: TGTGCCAGCAGCCCCCTAATGAACACTGAAGCTTTCTTT.

The rearrangement links TRBV2 to TRBJ2-3; D perhaps matches TRBD2 (7 bases). V was trimmed by 3 bases and J by 2 bases, leaving 9 bases between them. The CDR3 contains 14 residues. Germline assignment: CDR1 SNHLY and CDR2 FYNNEI. This CDR3 is CASSDAGATDTQYF. CDR3 in DNA: TGTGCCAGCAGTGACGCGGGGGCCACAGATACGCAGTATTTT.

CDR3: CASSLSTPSGNQETQYF. In DNA form, the CDR3 reads TGTGCCAGCAGCTTGAGTACCCCTAGCGGGAATCAAGAGACCCAGTACTTC. The chain joins TRBV7-6 to TRBJ2-5, with TRBD2 matching over 9 bases. This CDR3 is built from 17 residues. J lost 2 bases, V lost 3 bases, and 10 bases had no gene match. Germline V gives CDR1 SGHVS, CDR2 FNYEAQ.

The chain is built from TRBV9 and TRBJ2-2; 8 bases agree with TRBD2. The CDR3 consists of 16 residues. Per germline, CDR1 SGDLS and CDR2 YYNGEE. V shed 0 bases, J shed 1 base, and the junction held 2 bases outside the gene matches. The CDR3 spells CASSVAAGGNTGELFF. The CDR3 DNA follows: TGTGCCAGCAGCGTAGCGGCGGGGGGGAACACCGGGGAGCTGTTTTTT.

This chain connects TRBV6-5 to TRBJ2-7, with D maybe TRBD1 (6 bases). Germline-derived CDR1 and CDR2 are MNHEY and SVGAGI. The ends were cut back, 3 bases at V and 2 bases at J, with 14 bases in the middle. The CDR3 extends over 15 amino acids. The CDR3 protein is CASSYVKGHPYEQYF. The CDR3 nucleotides are TGTGCCAGCAGTTATGTAAAGGGACATCCCTACGAGCAGTACTTC.

In this sample, this clone turned up once. J is TRBJ1-2 and V is TRBV28, with unresolved D. The length of the CDR3 is 12 residues. V was trimmed by 4 bases and J by 5 bases, leaving 8 bases between them. CDR1 is MDHEN, CDR2 SYDVKM, per germline. The CDR3 DNA reads as TGTGCCAGCAGTTACGGTGTGTATGGCTACACCTTC. Its translation: CASSYGVYGYTF.